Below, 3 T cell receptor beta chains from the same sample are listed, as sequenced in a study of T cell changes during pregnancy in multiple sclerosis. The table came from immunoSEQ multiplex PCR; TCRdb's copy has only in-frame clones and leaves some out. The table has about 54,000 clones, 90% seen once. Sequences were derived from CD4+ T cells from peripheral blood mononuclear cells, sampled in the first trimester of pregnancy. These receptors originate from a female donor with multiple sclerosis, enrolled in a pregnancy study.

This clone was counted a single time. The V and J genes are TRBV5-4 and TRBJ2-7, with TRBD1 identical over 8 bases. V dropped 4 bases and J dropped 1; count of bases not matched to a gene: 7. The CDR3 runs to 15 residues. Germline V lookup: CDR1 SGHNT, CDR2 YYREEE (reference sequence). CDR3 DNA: TGTGCCAGCAGCCCTAACCGGGACAGGTCCTACGAGCAGTACTTC. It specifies CASSPNRDRSYEQYF.

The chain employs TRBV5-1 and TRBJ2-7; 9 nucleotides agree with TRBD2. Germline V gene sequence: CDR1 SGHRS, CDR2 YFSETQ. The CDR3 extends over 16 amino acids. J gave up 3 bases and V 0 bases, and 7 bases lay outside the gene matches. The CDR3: CASSLGAGGPLYEQYF. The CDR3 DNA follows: TGCGCCAGCAGCTTGGGGGCGGGAGGGCCACTCTACGAGCAGTACTTC.

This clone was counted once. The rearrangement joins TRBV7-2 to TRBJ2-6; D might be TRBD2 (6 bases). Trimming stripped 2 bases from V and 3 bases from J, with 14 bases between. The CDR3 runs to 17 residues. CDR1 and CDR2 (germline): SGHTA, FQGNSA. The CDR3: CASSLIGGRSGANVLTF. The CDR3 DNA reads TGTGCCAGCAGCTTAATCGGGGGAAGAAGTGGGGCCAACGTCCTGACTTTC.